The clone carrying this TCR beta chain was recorded a few times. The target antigen is unknown. Isolated RNA was reverse transcribed in full, so expressed TCRB transcripts were sequenced. The assay was immunoSEQ multiplex PCR, and TCRdb's table has in-frame clones only and misses some. The table has under 350,000 clones, 8% seen once; the top ten hold under 1.3%. Sorted populations all exceeded 98% purity. This specimen belongs to a study of beta chain features in type 1 diabetes. The overall study: Across every sample, some 110 million sorted cells were examined in total. Broader study findings: Healthy donors had naive, central memory and Treg TCRB repertoires that appeared less similar than those seen among patients. Fewer junction insertions and more nucleotide deletions appeared in type 1 diabetes patients.

V was clipped by 5 bases and J by 2 bases, with 16 bases between them. The CDR3 consists of 15 residues. The germline V gene has CDR1 GTSNPN and CDR2 SVGIG (reference sequence). The sequenced material came from central memory CD4+ T cells from blood. The rearrangement joins TRBV30 to TRBJ1-5; D might be TRBD1 (5 bases). This clonotype was obtained from a woman between 18 and 29 years old in good health. The CDR3 protein is CAWDHFRGGNQPQHF. CDR3 DNA: TGTGCCTGGGACCATTTTAGGGGCGGCAATCAGCCCCAGCATTTT.